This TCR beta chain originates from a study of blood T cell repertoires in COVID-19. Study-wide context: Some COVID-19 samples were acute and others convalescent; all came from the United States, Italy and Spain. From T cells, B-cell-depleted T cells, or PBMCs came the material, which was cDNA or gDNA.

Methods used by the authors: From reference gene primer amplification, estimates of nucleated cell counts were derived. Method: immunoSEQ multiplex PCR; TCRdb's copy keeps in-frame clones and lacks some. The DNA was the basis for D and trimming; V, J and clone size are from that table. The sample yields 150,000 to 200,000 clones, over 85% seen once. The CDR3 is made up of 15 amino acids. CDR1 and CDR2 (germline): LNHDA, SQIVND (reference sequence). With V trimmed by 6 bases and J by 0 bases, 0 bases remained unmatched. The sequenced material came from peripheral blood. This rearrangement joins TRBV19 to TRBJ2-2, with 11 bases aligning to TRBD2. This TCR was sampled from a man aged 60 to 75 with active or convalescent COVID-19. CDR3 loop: CASRTSGTNTGELFF. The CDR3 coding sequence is TGTGCCAGTAGGACTAGCGGGACGAACACCGGGGAGCTGTTTTTT.